These T cell receptor beta chains were read from a single sample in a study of cytomegalovirus exposure and HLA in healthy donors. Clones were read by immunoSEQ multiplex PCR, and TCRdb kept only the in-frame ones, dropping some. The table lists about 47,000 clones, approximately 65% of them singletons. Sequenced: PBMCs. Receptors were obtained from a man aged 30 to 45 in good health and CMV-seronegative. Each CDR3 is given with its conserved first and last residue. Fields, in order: D gene, J gene, clone size, V gene, CDR3 protein, CDR3 DNA. D genes are given only for firm matches. Part of the rows lack a size; the others show once, few, many or a class for expanded clones.

d_call: TRBD1
j_call: TRBJ1-1
clone_size: NA
v_call: TRBV5-5
cdr3_aa: CASSPRQGTEAFF
cdr3_nt: TGTGCCAGCAGCCCGCGACAGGGAACTGAAGCTTTCTTT

d_call: NA
j_call: TRBJ1-3
clone_size: NA
v_call: TRBV2
cdr3_aa: CARSSGDLTGNTIYF
cdr3_nt: TGTGCCAGAAGCAGTGGGGACTTGACTGGAAACACCATATATTTT

d_call: NA
j_call: TRBJ2-2
clone_size: few
v_call: TRBV4-1
cdr3_aa: CASSQDRVYTGELFF
cdr3_nt: TGCGCCAGCAGCCAAGACAGGGTTTACACCGGGGAGCTGTTTTTT

d_call: NA
j_call: TRBJ2-3
clone_size: NA
v_call: TRBV19
cdr3_aa: CASSIQSSTDTQYF
cdr3_nt: TGTGCCAGTAGTATACAGTCCAGCACAGATACGCAGTATTTT

d_call: NA
j_call: TRBJ2-1
clone_size: NA
v_call: TRBV13
cdr3_aa: CASSLDRVGKYNEQFF
cdr3_nt: TGTGCCAGCAGCTTAGATCGGGTTGGAAAGTACAATGAGCAGTTCTTC

d_call: NA
j_call: TRBJ2-1
clone_size: NA
v_call: TRBV6-1
cdr3_aa: CATKRERTYNEQFF
cdr3_nt: TGTGCCACTAAACGGGAGAGAACCTACAATGAGCAGTTCTTC

d_call: NA
j_call: TRBJ1-3
clone_size: once
v_call: TRBV11-2
cdr3_aa: CASRFQGGNTIYF
cdr3_nt: TGTGCCAGCAGATTTCAGGGTGGAAACACCATATATTTT

d_call: NA
j_call: TRBJ1-2
clone_size: NA
v_call: TRBV9
cdr3_aa: CASSVSGSYGYTF
cdr3_nt: TGTGCCAGCAGCGTAAGCGGATCCTATGGCTACACCTTC

d_call: TRBD1
j_call: TRBJ2-7
clone_size: NA
v_call: TRBV18
cdr3_aa: CASSPGRRGTYEQYF
cdr3_nt: TGTGCCAGCTCACCCGGTCGCAGGGGGACCTACGAGCAGTACTTC

d_call: NA
j_call: TRBJ2-4
clone_size: NA
v_call: TRBV27
cdr3_aa: CASSLRRLKNIQYF
cdr3_nt: TGTGCCAGCAGCCTCCGGCGGCTCAAAAACATTCAGTACTTC

d_call: TRBD2
j_call: TRBJ2-2
clone_size: NA
v_call: TRBV2
cdr3_aa: CASGERETNTGELFF
cdr3_nt: TGTGCCAGCGGGGAGCGGGAGACGAACACCGGGGAGCTGTTTTTT

d_call: NA
j_call: TRBJ1-5
clone_size: NA
v_call: TRBV5-6
cdr3_aa: CASSSRLSPGSNQPQHF
cdr3_nt: TGTGCCAGCAGCTCACGATTATCGCCTGGCAGCAATCAGCCCCAGCATTTT

d_call: NA
j_call: TRBJ2-5
clone_size: NA
v_call: TRBV29-1
cdr3_aa: CSVRALPQETQYF
cdr3_nt: TGCAGCGTTCGAGCGCTTCCACAAGAGACCCAGTACTTC

d_call: NA
j_call: TRBJ2-5
clone_size: NA
v_call: TRBV19
cdr3_aa: CASTRVPPETQYF
cdr3_nt: TGTGCCAGTACACGGGTCCCTCCGGAGACCCAGTACTTC

d_call: NA
j_call: TRBJ1-5
clone_size: NA
v_call: TRBV5-4
cdr3_aa: CASSFFNQPQHF
cdr3_nt: TGTGCCAGCAGCTTCTTCAATCAGCCCCAGCATTTT

d_call: TRBD1
j_call: TRBJ2-1
clone_size: once
v_call: TRBV4-1
cdr3_aa: CASTRTGGRNEQFF
cdr3_nt: TGCGCCAGCACCCGGACAGGGGGGAGGAATGAGCAGTTCTTC

d_call: NA
j_call: TRBJ1-3
clone_size: few
v_call: TRBV11-2
cdr3_aa: CASSNRGYTIYF
cdr3_nt: TGTGCCAGCAGCAATAGGGGGTACACCATATATTTT

d_call: NA
j_call: TRBJ2-3
clone_size: NA
v_call: TRBV5-1
cdr3_aa: CASSWETDTQYF
cdr3_nt: TGCGCCAGCAGCTGGGAGACAGATACGCAGTATTTT

d_call: TRBD1
j_call: TRBJ1-2
clone_size: NA
v_call: TRBV28
cdr3_aa: CASSLRTGRSYGYTF
cdr3_nt: TGTGCCAGCAGTCTCAGGACAGGGAGGAGCTATGGCTACACCTTC

d_call: TRBD1
j_call: TRBJ1-2
clone_size: NA
v_call: TRBV6-5
cdr3_aa: CASSTLTGDYGYTF
cdr3_nt: TGTGCCAGCAGTACGTTGACAGGGGACTATGGCTACACCTTC

d_call: TRBD1
j_call: TRBJ1-1
clone_size: NA
v_call: TRBV5-1
cdr3_aa: CASSLTGGGFTEAFF
cdr3_nt: TGCGCCAGCAGCTTGACAGGGGGCGGTTTCACTGAAGCTTTCTTT

d_call: TRBD2
j_call: TRBJ2-3
clone_size: few
v_call: TRBV29-1
cdr3_aa: CSVRGLASGRVSTDTQYF
cdr3_nt: TGCAGCGTCAGAGGGTTGGCTAGCGGGAGGGTTTCTACAGATACGCAGTATTTT

d_call: NA
j_call: TRBJ1-2
clone_size: NA
v_call: TRBV2
cdr3_aa: CASAATGYGYTF
cdr3_nt: TGTGCCAGTGCGGCCACGGGCTATGGCTACACCTTC

d_call: NA
j_call: TRBJ2-7
clone_size: NA
v_call: TRBV29-1
cdr3_aa: CSVEDRGATYEQYF
cdr3_nt: TGCAGCGTTGAAGACAGGGGTGCGACTTACGAGCAGTACTTC

d_call: TRBD2
j_call: TRBJ2-3
clone_size: NA
v_call: TRBV6-1
cdr3_aa: CASRGGRAVRDTQYF
cdr3_nt: TGTGCCAGCAGGGGCGGGAGGGCCGTGAGAGATACGCAGTATTTT

d_call: TRBD1
j_call: TRBJ1-1
clone_size: NA
v_call: TRBV5-1
cdr3_aa: CASSGNRGHDTEAFF
cdr3_nt: TGCGCCAGCAGCGGAAACAGGGGGCATGACACTGAAGCTTTCTTT

d_call: TRBD1
j_call: TRBJ2-7
clone_size: NA
v_call: TRBV10-3
cdr3_aa: CAISGGQGNGDEQYF
cdr3_nt: TGTGCCATCAGTGGTGGACAGGGGAATGGGGACGAGCAGTACTTC

d_call: NA
j_call: TRBJ1-3
clone_size: NA
v_call: TRBV5-5
cdr3_aa: CASSLGSSGNTIYF
cdr3_nt: TGTGCCAGCAGCCTAGGGAGCTCTGGAAACACCATATATTTT

d_call: NA
j_call: TRBJ1-1
clone_size: NA
v_call: TRBV4-1
cdr3_aa: CASSQGRGRNTEAFF
cdr3_nt: TGCGCCAGCAGCCAAGGGCGGGGGAGAAACACTGAAGCTTTCTTT

d_call: TRBD2
j_call: TRBJ2-2
clone_size: NA
v_call: TRBV5-1
cdr3_aa: CASSLVGAGGPGNTGELFF
cdr3_nt: TGCGCCAGCAGCTTGGTTGGCGCGGGAGGGCCTGGGAACACCGGGGAGCTGTTTTTT

d_call: TRBD1
j_call: TRBJ1-4
clone_size: NA
v_call: TRBV10-2
cdr3_aa: CASSHPRGPGEKLFF
cdr3_nt: TGCGCCAGCAGCCACCCCAGGGGGCCGGGGGAAAAACTGTTTTTT

d_call: NA
j_call: TRBJ1-5
clone_size: once
v_call: TRBV4-1
cdr3_aa: CASSQYLYQPQHF
cdr3_nt: TGCGCCAGCAGCCAATACTTGTACCAGCCCCAGCATTTT

d_call: TRBD2
j_call: TRBJ2-7
clone_size: NA
v_call: TRBV18
cdr3_aa: CASSPSGGSPYEQYF
cdr3_nt: TGTGCCAGCTCACCCTCCGGCGGGAGTCCCTACGAGCAGTACTTC

d_call: NA
j_call: TRBJ1-5
clone_size: NA
v_call: TRBV7-9
cdr3_aa: CASSGTGFSNQPQHF
cdr3_nt: TGTGCCAGCAGCGGTACAGGGTTTAGCAATCAGCCCCAGCATTTT

d_call: TRBD2
j_call: TRBJ2-1
clone_size: few
v_call: TRBV5-4
cdr3_aa: CASSLTSGSNEQFF
cdr3_nt: TGTGCCAGCAGCCTTACTAGCGGGAGTAATGAGCAGTTCTTC

d_call: TRBD2
j_call: TRBJ2-5
clone_size: few
v_call: TRBV7-9
cdr3_aa: CASSGEGLAGVETQYF
cdr3_nt: TGTGCCAGCAGCGGGGAGGGGCTAGCGGGAGTAGAGACCCAGTACTTC

d_call: NA
j_call: TRBJ2-6
clone_size: NA
v_call: TRBV11-3
cdr3_aa: CASSLRGSGANVLTF
cdr3_nt: TGTGCCAGCAGCTTGCGGGGCTCTGGGGCCAACGTCCTGACTTTC

d_call: TRBD1
j_call: TRBJ1-5
clone_size: few
v_call: TRBV2
cdr3_aa: CASNRMSRDSRGGNQPQHF
cdr3_nt: TGTGCCAGCAACCGAATGAGTCGGGACAGCCGAGGAGGGAATCAGCCCCAGCATTTT

d_call: NA
j_call: TRBJ1-5
clone_size: NA
v_call: TRBV21-1
cdr3_aa: CASSDCRQGLNQPQHF
cdr3_nt: TGTGCCAGCAGCGACTGCCGACAGGGGCTCAATCAGCCCCAGCATTTT

d_call: TRBD2
j_call: TRBJ2-5
clone_size: NA
v_call: TRBV16
cdr3_aa: CASSQTSLAGFWETQYF
cdr3_nt: TGTGCCAGCAGCCAAACCTCACTAGCGGGATTTTGGGAGACCCAGTACTTC

d_call: NA
j_call: TRBJ1-5
clone_size: NA
v_call: TRBV19
cdr3_aa: CASRQAISNQPQHF
cdr3_nt: TGTGCCAGCAGACAGGCGATTAGCAATCAGCCCCAGCATTTT

d_call: NA
j_call: TRBJ1-1
clone_size: NA
v_call: TRBV25-1
cdr3_aa: CASSENYRVGAFF
cdr3_nt: TGTGCCAGCAGTGAAAACTACAGGGTGGGAGCTTTCTTT

d_call: NA
j_call: TRBJ1-2
clone_size: NA
v_call: TRBV6-1
cdr3_aa: CASSEERYPTYGYTF
cdr3_nt: TGTGCCAGCAGTGAAGAGAGGTACCCCACCTATGGCTACACCTTC

d_call: TRBD2
j_call: TRBJ2-7
clone_size: few
v_call: TRBV6-1
cdr3_aa: CASSARGAGGISYEQYF
cdr3_nt: TGTGCCAGCAGTGCCCGGGGAGCGGGAGGAATTTCCTACGAGCAGTACTTC

d_call: NA
j_call: TRBJ2-7
clone_size: few
v_call: TRBV5-1
cdr3_aa: CASRGSYEQYF
cdr3_nt: TGCGCCAGCAGGGGCAGCTACGAGCAGTACTTC

d_call: NA
j_call: TRBJ2-1
clone_size: NA
v_call: TRBV11-2
cdr3_aa: CASSLKRVAEQFF
cdr3_nt: TGTGCCAGCAGCTTAAAGCGGGTTGCTGAGCAGTTCTTC

d_call: NA
j_call: TRBJ2-5
clone_size: NA
v_call: TRBV5-4
cdr3_aa: CASSLMGAGETQYF
cdr3_nt: TGTGCCAGCAGCTTGATGGGGGCCGGGGAGACCCAGTACTTC

d_call: TRBD1
j_call: TRBJ2-1
clone_size: NA
v_call: TRBV14
cdr3_aa: CASSRATGFSEQFF
cdr3_nt: TGTGCCAGCAGCCGCGCGACAGGGTTCAGTGAGCAGTTCTTC

d_call: NA
j_call: TRBJ2-7
clone_size: NA
v_call: TRBV7-7
cdr3_aa: CASSPTGDSYEQYF
cdr3_nt: TGTGCCAGCAGCCCGACAGGTGACTCCTACGAGCAGTACTTC

d_call: NA
j_call: TRBJ1-2
clone_size: NA
v_call: TRBV6-5
cdr3_aa: CASSYQGGVYGYTF
cdr3_nt: TGTGCCAGCAGTTATCAGGGCGGGGTATATGGCTACACCTTC

d_call: NA
j_call: TRBJ2-5
clone_size: NA
v_call: TRBV5-1
cdr3_aa: CASTSGVLETQYF
cdr3_nt: TGCGCCAGTACCTCAGGGGTTTTGGAGACCCAGTACTTC

d_call: NA
j_call: TRBJ2-7
clone_size: NA
v_call: TRBV6-1
cdr3_aa: CASSEVSVGRAGEQYF
cdr3_nt: TGTGCCAGCAGTGAGGTGTCCGTGGGCAGGGCAGGGGAGCAGTACTTC

d_call: TRBD2
j_call: TRBJ2-5
clone_size: NA
v_call: TRBV6-6
cdr3_aa: CASSYSRSGGRETQYF
cdr3_nt: TGTGCCAGCAGTTACTCGAGGTCGGGAGGGCGGGAGACCCAGTACTTC

d_call: TRBD2
j_call: TRBJ2-1
clone_size: once
v_call: TRBV7-9
cdr3_aa: CASSLALGGFGWVEQFF
cdr3_nt: TGTGCCAGCAGCTTAGCGCTGGGGGGGTTCGGTTGGGTTGAGCAGTTCTTC

d_call: NA
j_call: TRBJ1-4
clone_size: NA
v_call: TRBV2
cdr3_aa: CATTRVTNEKLFF
cdr3_nt: TGTGCCACCACGAGGGTCACTAATGAAAAACTGTTTTTT

d_call: NA
j_call: TRBJ2-7
clone_size: NA
v_call: TRBV30
cdr3_aa: CAWSGSGRKQYF
cdr3_nt: TGTGCCTGGAGCGGCTCGGGTAGAAAACAGTACTTC

d_call: TRBD2
j_call: TRBJ2-5
clone_size: NA
v_call: TRBV28
cdr3_aa: CASSPGLAGVEETQYF
cdr3_nt: TGTGCCAGCAGTCCAGGACTAGCGGGGGTCGAAGAGACCCAGTACTTC

d_call: TRBD2
j_call: TRBJ2-7
clone_size: few
v_call: TRBV29-1
cdr3_aa: CSVVYGTRRDEQYF
cdr3_nt: TGTAGCGTTGTGTACGGGACTAGACGCGACGAGCAGTACTTC

d_call: TRBD1
j_call: TRBJ1-5
clone_size: few
v_call: TRBV7-8
cdr3_aa: CASSQSRQGNYQPQHF
cdr3_nt: TGTGCCAGCAGCCAGAGCCGACAGGGGAACTATCAGCCCCAGCATTTT